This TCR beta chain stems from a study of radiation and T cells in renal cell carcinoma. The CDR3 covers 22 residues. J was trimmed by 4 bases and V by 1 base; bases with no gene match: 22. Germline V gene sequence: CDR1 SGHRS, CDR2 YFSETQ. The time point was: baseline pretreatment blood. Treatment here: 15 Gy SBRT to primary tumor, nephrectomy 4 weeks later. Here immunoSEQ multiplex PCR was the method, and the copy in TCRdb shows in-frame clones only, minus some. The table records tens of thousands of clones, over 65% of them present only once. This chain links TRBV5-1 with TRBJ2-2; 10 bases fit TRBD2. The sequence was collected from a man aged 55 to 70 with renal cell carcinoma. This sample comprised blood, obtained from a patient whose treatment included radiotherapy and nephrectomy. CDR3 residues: CASSLWLDPASSGRVGTGELFF. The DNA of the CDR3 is TGCGCCAGCAGCTTGTGGTTGGACCCAGCCTCGAGCGGGAGGGTAGGCACCGGGGAGCTGTTTTTT.